This T cell receptor (beta chain) was retrieved from a study of control samples from healthy donors and cancer patients. This clone has just one count. Produced via immunoSEQ multiplex PCR; TCRdb's table is partial and in-frame only. The table lists about 100,000 clones, approximately 90% of them singletons, with 2% to 2.5% in the top ten. The specimen was blood. The receptor's source is a young woman in good health.

The CDR3 here is CASRIRQDSNQPQHF. The CDR3 DNA reads as TGTGCCAGCAGAATTCGACAGGATAGCAATCAGCCCCAGCATTTT. The chain employs TRBV6-5 and TRBJ1-5, with D possibly TRBD1 on 6 matching bases. The length of the CDR3 is 15 residues. V was pared by 6 bases and J by 0 bases, with 12 bases between. The germline V gene has CDR1 MNHEY and CDR2 SVGAGI.